This T cell receptor (beta chain) stems from a study of CD8 T cells in Susac syndrome. Germline CDR1 reads SGHVS; CDR2 reads FQNEAQ. V was cut by 3 bases and J by 9 bases, with 10 bases left in between. The CDR3 sequence is 12 residues long. The RNA input was roughly 0.45 to 1 ug, and it was reverse transcribed with random hexamers. An immunoSEQ multiplex PCR amplified TCR beta CDR3 over 54 Vbeta and 13 Jbeta. TCRdb analysed the immunoSEQ multiplex PCR reads with MiXCR anew, one entry per CDR3 protein. The sample has about 150,000 distinct CDR3 sequences, approximately 94% seen once; the top ten hold approximately 0.08%. TCR beta sequencing was performed on blood CD8+ and CD4+ T cells.

The rearrangement joins TRBV7-8 to TRBJ2-3, with D uncertain. This clonotype was obtained from a human donor in good health. The sample consisted of CD4+ T cells from PBMCs. The CDR3 DNA is TGTGCCAGCAGCTTTTTTTTAGCCACGCAGTATTTT. This sequence encodes CASSFFLATQYF.